The 31 T cell receptor beta chains reported below all come from one sample, sequenced in a study of cytomegalovirus exposure and HLA in healthy donors. The table came from immunoSEQ multiplex PCR; TCRdb's copy has only in-frame clones and leaves some out. In the table there are about 100,000 clones, roughly 84% of which are singletons. Input material: PBMCs. The receptors stem from a woman between 18 and 29 years old in good health and CMV-seronegative.

The chain has TRBV29-1 and TRBJ2-5, with 14 bases that match TRBD2. Germline V gene lookup returns CDR1 SQVTM and CDR2 ANQGSEA. V lost 3 bases to trimming and J lost 5 bases; unmatched junction nucleotides: 8. The CDR3 has 16 amino acids. The CDR3 spells CSVDRLAGGPLETQYF. CDR3 DNA sequence: TGCAGCGTTGATCGACTAGCGGGGGGGCCTTTGGAGACCCAGTACTTC.

V usage is TRBV5-1 and J usage is TRBJ1-3; 7 bases are a match to TRBD1. This CDR3 has 15 residues. Germline V gene lookup returns CDR1 SGHRS and CDR2 YFSETQ. The junction had 3 bases not matched to a gene; V was cut back by 3 bases and J by 0 bases. The CDR3 nucleotides read TGCGCCAGCAGCTGGGGACAGCTCTCTGGAAACACCATATATTTT. The encoded protein is CASSWGQLSGNTIYF.

This clone showed up just a few times. This rearrangement joins TRBV6-1 to TRBJ1-5; the D is unclear. The length of the CDR3 is 13 residues. Germline CDR1 MNHNS, CDR2 SASEGT. V was clipped by 7 bases and J by 3 bases, with 10 bases between them. Here the CDR3 DNA reads TGTGCCAGCACCCCAAGCTACAATCAGCCCCAGCATTTT. Translation: CASTPSYNQPQHF.

The V and J genes are TRBV27 and TRBJ2-5, with a possible D match to TRBD2 (6 bases). The V end lost 7 bases, the J end lost 3 bases, and 15 bases lay between the germline ends. From germline, CDR1 is MNHEY and CDR2 SMNVEV (reference sequence). CDR3 length: 14 residues. DNA for the CDR3: TGTGCCAGCAAATTCCTAGCGACGGAAGAGACCCAGTACTTC. Its protein is CASKFLATEETQYF.

V gene TRBV7-9 combines with J gene TRBJ1-2, with 11 bases lining up with TRBD1. The CDR3 is made up of 17 amino acids. V shed 1 base and J 4 bases; nucleotides not matched to a gene: 8. Germline CDR1 SEHNR, CDR2 FQNEAQ (reference sequence). The CDR3 DNA reads as TGTGCCAGCAGCTTAGGGACAGGGGGCGACCCTCCCTATGGCTACACCTTC. Encoded protein: CASSLGTGGDPPYGYTF.

The chain combines TRBV6-5 with TRBJ2-7; D unclear. This CDR3 has 14 residues. Germline assignment: CDR1 MNHEY and CDR2 SVGAGI. The germline V and J ends were trimmed by 2 bases and 4 bases, with 12 bases remaining between them. DNA for the CDR3: TGTGCCAGCAGTTACAGTGAGGAACATTACGAGCAGTACTTC. Its translation is CASSYSEEHYEQYF.

The chain couples TRBV21-1 to TRBJ1-6; the D segment call TRBD1 is taken from the table without a DNA check. TRBV21-1 is an annotated pseudogene. This CDR3 is 20 amino acids long. The CDR3 DNA sequence: TGTGCCAGCAGCAAAGGGGCGTGGGCAGGGGAGCTGAAGGTGAATTCACCCCTCCACTTT. Translating it yields CASSKGAWAGELKVNSPLHF.

The rearrangement links TRBV9 to TRBJ1-1; D gene ambiguous. The V gene lost 4 bases and the J gene lost 2 bases, with 9 bases spanning the gap. Per germline, CDR1 SGDLS and CDR2 YYNGEE. This CDR3 spans 13 amino acids. The CDR3 DNA sequence: TGTGCCAGCAGCTTTAGTTCTAACACTGAAGCTTTCTTT. It encodes CASSFSSNTEAFF. Supplemented by reference TRBV9 and TRBJ1-1, the full variable domain reads DSGVTQTPKHLITATGQRVTLRCSPRSGDLSVYWYQQSLDQGLQFLIQYYNGEERAKGNILERFSAQQFPDLHSELNLSSLELGDSALYFCASSFSSNTEAFFGQGTRLTVV.

The J gene is TRBJ2-7, the V gene TRBV18, with 12 bases matching TRBD1. The CDR3 has 14 amino acids. Per germline, CDR1 KGHSH and CDR2 LQKENI. V shed 6 bases and J 7 bases; nucleotides not matched to a gene: 7. CDR3 DNA: TGTGCCAGCTCCGTAGGGACAGGGGGCCGGGAGCAGTACTTC. This translates into CASSVGTGGREQYF.

The chain couples TRBV28 to TRBJ1-5, with 10 positions matching TRBD1. The CDR3 runs 14 residues. After removal of 5 bases from V and 6 bases from J, the junction contained 4 bases not matched to a gene. CDR1 is MDHEN, CDR2 SYDVKM, per germline. CDR3 sequence (DNA): TGTGCCAGCAGTCTCGGGACAGGGGCTCAGCCCCAGCATTTT. Protein: CASSLGTGAQPQHF.

This clone came up a few times. The chain recombines TRBV19 with TRBJ2-1, with D possibly being TRBD1 (5 bases). Per germline, CDR1 LNHDA and CDR2 SQIVND (reference sequence). V lost 3 bases and J 10 bases, leaving 13 bases between the germline ends. The CDR3 is 13 amino acids. CDR3 nucleotides: TGTGCCAGTAGTATGGGGCCCGGCAGAGAGCAGTTCTTC. Its protein is CASSMGPGREQFF.

This clone has more than one count but fewer than ten. This chain connects TRBV2 to TRBJ2-3; TRBD2 might be the D (6 bases). Germline V gives CDR1 SNHLY, CDR2 FYNNEI. The CDR3 extends over 11 amino acids. V dropped 11 bases and J dropped 5 bases, with 11 bases sitting between them. The CDR3 nucleotides read TGTGCCGGCAAGGAGGGAGATACGCAGTATTTT. Translating gives CAGKEGDTQYF.

The V call is TRBV25-1, the J call TRBJ2-7; a possible D gene is TRBD1 (6 bases). Per the germline V gene, CDR1 is MGHDK and CDR2 is SYGVNS. This CDR3 is built from 13 residues. Trimming removed 1 base from V and 5 bases from J, with 9 bases in between. The CDR3 nucleotides read TGTGCCAGCAGTGAATTTTCAGGGGACGAGCAGTACTTC. The encoded protein is CASSEFSGDEQYF.

The chain carries TRBV15 and TRBJ1-4; maybe TRBD1 (6 bases). Germline assignment: CDR1 LNHNV and CDR2 YYDKDF (reference sequence). The CDR3 covers 18 residues. V was trimmed by 0 bases and J by 2 bases, leaving 16 bases between them. The CDR3 coding sequence is TGTGCCACCAGCAGAGATTTACAGGGCCCCACGACTAATGAAAAACTGTTTTTT. Translated: CATSRDLQGPTTNEKLFF.

This clone has a single count. CDR3 amino acids: CASSLYGSGDGNEQFF. The CDR3, as DNA: TGTGCCAGCAGCTTATATGGTAGCGGGGACGGCAATGAGCAGTTCTTC. The J gene is TRBJ2-1, the V gene TRBV7-8; 8 positions match TRBD2. The CDR3 extends over 16 amino acids. Germline CDR1 reads SGHVS; CDR2 reads FQNEAQ. J was trimmed by 6 bases and V by 2 bases; bases with no gene match: 9.

The chain is built from TRBV28 and TRBJ2-1, with TRBD2 matching over 9 bases. CDR1 MDHEN and CDR2 SYDVKM come from the germline V gene. This CDR3 comprises 17 residues. With V trimmed by 7 bases and J by 1 base, 11 bases remained unmatched. CDR3 nucleotides: TGTGCCAGCACCCGATCCAGACTAGCGGAATCCTACAATGAGCAGTTCTTC. Its translation is CASTRSRLAESYNEQFF.

In this sample, this clone turned up a few times. Written as DNA, the CDR3 is TGCGCCAGCAGCCAAGCTACAGGGGTAAAGGCCTACGAGCAGTACTTC. This encodes CASSQATGVKAYEQYF. The rearrangement links TRBV4-1 to TRBJ2-7, with 7 bases matching TRBD1. Germline CDR1 and CDR2: MGHRA and YSYEKL. The CDR3 contains 16 residues. The V and J ends lost 1 base and 2 bases, in that order; junction bases with no gene match: 8.

The J gene is TRBJ1-3, the V gene TRBV2, with 9 bases aligning to TRBD1. Germline assignment: CDR1 SNHLY and CDR2 FYNNEI. The CDR3 is 16 amino acids. Trimming removed 7 bases from V and 4 bases from J; junction bases left unmatched: 11. The CDR3 DNA reads TGTGCCAGCACCTCATTCGGACAGGGGTTCGGAAACACCATATATTTT. Translation: CASTSFGQGFGNTIYF.

V and J are TRBV5-8 and TRBJ1-1; D not resolved. This CDR3 contains 13 residues. Trimming pared 0 bases from V and 7 bases from J, leaving 10 bases between. The germline V gene encodes CDR1 SGHTS and CDR2 YDEGEE. This chain's CDR3 is CASSLGVQREAFF. Written as DNA, the CDR3 is TGTGCCAGCAGCTTGGGTGTACAACGTGAAGCTTTCTTT.

The V call is TRBV12-5, the J call TRBJ1-1; the match to TRBD1 covers 7 bases. CDR1 is LGHNT and CDR2 is FRNRAP in the germline V gene. Germline trimming cut 0 bases from V and 4 bases from J; bases unmatched to any gene: 5. This CDR3 has 15 residues. This CDR3 reads CASGLVGDSRTEAFF. The DNA of the CDR3 is TGTGCTAGTGGTTTGGTTGGGGACAGTCGCACTGAAGCTTTCTTT.

The chain joins TRBV4-1 to TRBJ1-1, with 10 bases matching TRBD1. CDR3 size: 16 residues. Unmatched junction bases numbered 5, after V lost 1 base and J lost 3 bases. The germline V gene encodes CDR1 MGHRA and CDR2 YSYEKL. The CDR3 nucleotides are TGCGCCAGCAGCCAAGTCCCTGGACAGGGGGACACTGAAGCTTTCTTT. It is translated as CASSQVPGQGDTEAFF.

The chain has TRBV27 and TRBJ2-2; D ambiguous. The V end was cut by 3 bases, the J end by 6 bases, with 8 bases between. The CDR3 length is 13 residues. Germline V gives CDR1 MNHEY, CDR2 SMNVEV (reference sequence). CDR3 amino acids: CASSLHLAGELFF. As DNA, the CDR3 is TGTGCCAGCAGTTTGCATTTAGCCGGGGAGCTGTTTTTT.

The chain recombines TRBV7-8 with TRBJ1-2, with TRBD1 matching 9 bases. The junction had 9 bases not matched to a gene; V was cut back by 5 bases and J by 8 bases. From germline, CDR1 is SGHVS and CDR2 FQNEAQ. The CDR3 is 14 residues long. The CDR3 region has the DNA TGTGCCAGCAGCGATCCCGGGACAGGGAACGGCTACACCTTC. It translates to CASSDPGTGNGYTF.

The V and J genes are TRBV6-6 and TRBJ1-5; D remains unclear. CDR3 length: 16 residues. Germline loops: CDR1 MNHNY, CDR2 SVGAGI (reference sequence). V was pared by 0 bases and J by 3 bases, with 12 bases between. The CDR3 region is CASSYSRSSNNQPQHF. As DNA, the CDR3 is TGTGCCAGCAGTTACTCTCGGAGCAGCAACAATCAGCCCCAGCATTTT.

The chain combines TRBV7-6 with TRBJ2-1; D is undetermined. Germline values: CDR1 SGHVS, CDR2 FNYEAQ. There are 12 residues in the CDR3. The V end was cut by 5 bases, the J end by 9 bases, with 11 bases between. The CDR3 sequence: CASSPRLFEQFF. CDR3 nucleotides: TGTGCCAGCAGCCCACGACTTTTTGAGCAGTTCTTC.

A single count supports this clone. This chain links TRBV5-6 with TRBJ2-4, with 7 positions matching TRBD2. V lost 2 bases and J lost 6; bases outside the gene matches: 5. CDR1 is SGHDT and CDR2 is YYEEEE in the germline V gene. This CDR3 is 14 amino acids long. The CDR3 DNA reads as TGTGCCAGCAGCTTTACCGGGGAGGGAAACATTCAGTACTTC. The encoded protein is CASSFTGEGNIQYF. The full variable domain, with the rest looked up from reference TRBV5-6 and TRBJ2-4, is DAGVTQSPTHLIKTRGQQVTLRCSPKSGHDTVSWYQQALGQGPQFIFQYYEEEERQRGNFPDRFSGHQFPNYSSELNVNALLLGDSALYLCASSFTGEGNIQYFGAGTRLSVL.

The chain uses TRBV10-3 and TRBJ2-7; TRBD2 is a possible D gene (5 bases). CDR1 ENHRY and CDR2 SYGVKD come from the germline V gene. V dropped 5 bases and J dropped 6 bases, with 17 bases sitting between them. The CDR3 is 14 amino acids. The DNA for the CDR3 is TGTGCCATCAGTCGATCGGGGTCCTCGTCCGAGCAGTACTTC. Residues: CAISRSGSSSEQYF.

This rearrangement joins TRBV5-8 to TRBJ2-2; perhaps TRBD1 as D (7 bases). The germline V gene encodes CDR1 SGHTS and CDR2 YDEGEE. Trimming removed 3 bases from V and 0 bases from J, with 12 bases in between. This CDR3 is built from 16 residues. CDR3 region: CASSWRGTANTGELFF. In DNA, the CDR3 is TGTGCCAGCAGCTGGAGGGGGACAGCGAACACCGGGGAGCTGTTTTTT. The variable domain in full, with the rest retrieved from reference TRBV5-8 and TRBJ2-2, is EAGVTQSPTHLIKTRGQQATLRCSPISGHTSVYWYQQALGLGLQFLLWYDEGEERNRGNFPPRFSGRQFPNYSSELNVNALELEDSALYLCASSWRGTANTGELFFGEGSRLTVL.

CDR3 in DNA: TGCGCCAGCAGCCCCGGGGAGCGGGGGACCTCCTACGAGCAGTACTTC. As protein: CASSPGERGTSYEQYF. This chain connects TRBV4-1 to TRBJ2-7, with 8 bases lining up with TRBD2. With 4 bases clipped from V and 0 bases from J, the junction kept 8 bases outside the gene matches. Germline CDR1 and CDR2: MGHRA and YSYEKL. The CDR3 runs to 16 residues.

This clone was counted a few times. The rearrangement links TRBV19 to TRBJ2-1; 7 bases are a match to TRBD2. The trim removed 7 bases at V and 4 bases at J, leaving 4 bases unmatched. This CDR3 region has 13 residues. Germline-derived CDR1 and CDR2 are LNHDA and SQIVND (reference sequence). CDR3 protein: CASNPGGYNEQFF. For the CDR3, the DNA is TGTGCCAGTAACCCGGGGGGTTACAATGAGCAGTTCTTC.

The V gene is TRBV15, the J gene TRBJ1-2; D not certain. The CDR3 sequence is 14 residues long. Between the trimmed V and J ends, which lost 3 bases and 4 bases, there was a span of 12 bases. Germline loops: CDR1 LNHNV, CDR2 YYDKDF (reference sequence). The CDR3 reads CATSRVIGSYGYTF. The DNA for the CDR3 is TGTGCCACCAGCAGGGTCATCGGGTCCTATGGCTACACCTTC.